This T cell receptor beta chain stems from a study of shared clonotypes between healthy human individuals. Background on the study: Sampling drew on donors who were two women and a few men aged 18 to 49.

Donors included only healthy HIV-negative adults lacking recent acute infections or vaccinations. Generated by immunoSEQ multiplex PCR, the TCRdb table keeps only in-frame clones and is missing some. The sample yields approximately 1.5 million clones, 98% seen once. V was pared by 3 bases and J by 4 bases, with 3 bases of the junction left unmatched. Germline CDR1 is LGHNA and CDR2 is YNFKEQ. CDR3 length: 14 amino acids. This sequence was found in a man between 25 and 39 years old in good health. Sequences were obtained from naive CD4+ T cells sorted from blood. Subset indicated: CD45RA+ positively selected. The gene calls are TRBV4-2 and TRBJ2-7; 10 bases line up with TRBD2. CDR3 sequence reads: CASSQLAGVYEQYF. The CDR3 bases are TGTGCCAGCAGCCAGCTAGCGGGAGTGTACGAGCAGTACTTC.